This T cell receptor beta chain was captured by sequencing in a study of T cell responses to AZD1222 COVID-19 vaccine. The germline V gene encodes CDR1 MDHEN and CDR2 SYDVKM. The CDR3 contains 18 residues. V lost 5 bases, J lost 9 bases, and 17 bases stayed unmatched. Some clones are missing from TCRdb's copy, which holds only in-frame ones; the method was immunoSEQ multiplex PCR. Here the sample spans roughly 100,000 clones, approximately 88% being singletons. The receptor was derived from an adult in good health. The specimen comprised peripheral blood, sampled on day 0 of AZD1222 vaccination. The chain links TRBV28 to TRBJ1-6; 9 bases fit TRBD1. CDR3 nucleotide sequence: TGTGCCAGCAGTGCATACAGGGGGCAACTCTTTATAGGTTCACCCCTCCACTTT. Translating it yields CASSAYRGQLFIGSPLHF.